A selection of T cell receptor beta chains follows, all from one sample in a study of beta chain features in type 1 diabetes. Clones were sequenced by immunoSEQ multiplex PCR, and TCRdb holds only the in-frame ones, with some missing. The repertoire includes 200,000 to 250,000 clones, roughly 13% of them detected once, and roughly 0.019% sits in the top ten. The sequenced material came from naive CD4+ T cells from blood. These receptors all come from a man aged 25-45 years with type 1 diabetes. CDR3s include the opening cysteine and the closing phenylalanine or tryptophan. Each record gives: V gene, clone size, D gene, J gene, CDR3 DNA, CDR3 protein. The D gene is left open where the match is weak. A clone size is listed for some rows: how often the clone was seen (once, few, many), or a class if it is expanded.

TRBV7-9	-	-	TRBJ1-5	TGTGCCAGCAGCCCGCGCGGAGACCCATATCAGCCCCAGCATTTT	CASSPRGDPYQPQHF
TRBV6-5	-	TRBD2	TRBJ2-1	TGTGCCAGCAGGACGTCGGGACTAGCGTATAATGAGCAGTTCTTC	CASRTSGLAYNEQFF
TRBV5-1	few	TRBD2	TRBJ2-1	TGCGCCAGCAGCTTGTTTGGAGCGCGGGAGCCCCCCCCGGAGCAGTTCTTC	CASSLFGAREPPPEQFF
TRBV29-1	-	-	TRBJ2-5	TGCAGCGTTAGGGGGCAAGGGAGGCTCTTCCCCCAGTACTTC	CSVRGQGRLFPQYF
TRBV25-1	few	TRBD2	TRBJ2-2	TGTGCCAGCAGTGAATCGGCTAGCGGGAGTATTTCCGGGGAGCTGTTTTTT	CASSESASGSISGELFF
TRBV5-4	few	TRBD1	TRBJ2-1	TGTGCCAGCAGCGCCCGGGACAGGGGGCTCGCCTACAATGAGCAGTTCTTC	CASSARDRGLAYNEQFF
TRBV9	few	-	TRBJ2-5	TGTGCCAGCAGCGTAGGGGGACTGATACAAGAGACCCAGTACTTC	CASSVGGLIQETQYF
TRBV19	few	TRBD1	TRBJ1-2	TGTGCCGCCGGGACAGAGGACTACTATGGCTACACCTTC	CAAGTEDYYGYTF
TRBV12-5	-	-	TRBJ1-3	TGTGCTAGTGGTTTGGCAACGGGTCGCTCTGGAAACACCATATATTTT	CASGLATGRSGNTIYF
TRBV18	-	-	TRBJ2-3	TGTGCCAGCTCACCACCGGCGTGGGCGGGGAATCTCACAGATACGCAGTATTTT	CASSPPAWAGNLTDTQYF
TRBV29-1	few	-	TRBJ2-5	TGCAGCGTACGGGGGTGGGATGAGACCCAGTACTTC	CSVRGWDETQYF
TRBV7-6	few	TRBD1	TRBJ2-7	TGTGCCAGCAGCACCCGGACAGGGGACTACGAGCAGTACTTC	CASSTRTGDYEQYF
TRBV7-8	-	TRBD2	TRBJ2-3	TGTGCCAGCAGCTCGGGACTAGCGGGACCTCAAGATACGCAGTATTTT	CASSSGLAGPQDTQYF
TRBV15	few	TRBD1	TRBJ2-1	TGTGCCACCAGCATCGGGGGGACAGGGGATGAGCAGTTCTTC	CATSIGGTGDEQFF
TRBV30	-	-	TRBJ2-5	TGTGCCTGGAGTACCGGGGTCGAGACCCAGTACTTC	CAWSTGVETQYF
TRBV30	once	-	TRBJ1-2	TGTGCCTGGAGTCCCTCGGAGAGCTTTAACTATGGCTACACCTTC	CAWSPSESFNYGYTF
TRBV25-1	few	TRBD1	TRBJ1-1	TGTGCCAGCGGGGACAGTGGCCAACGCACTGAAGCTTTCTTT	CASGDSGQRTEAFF
TRBV5-4	few	TRBD1	TRBJ2-3	TGTGCCAGCAGCCGGACAGGGTCTGGCAGCACAGATACGCAGTATTTT	CASSRTGSGSTDTQYF
TRBV7-9	few	-	TRBJ2-3	TGTGCCAGCAGCCGAATCGGTGATACGCAGTATTTT	CASSRIGDTQYF
TRBV4-2	-	TRBD2	TRBJ2-2	TGTGCCAGCAGCCAACCTTTCGGGACTAGCGGGAGTAAGCCCGGGGAGCTGTTTTTT	CASSQPFGTSGSKPGELFF
TRBV6-5	few	-	TRBJ2-7	TGTGCCAGCAGGAGCCCCTACGAGCAGTACTTC	CASRSPYEQYF
TRBV30	-	TRBD1	TRBJ1-3	TGTGCCTGGAGTATGGGACAGGGAAACACCATATATTTT	CAWSMGQGNTIYF
TRBV18	few	-	TRBJ2-6	TGTGCCAGCTCACCTCAGGCAGGGAGGTCGTCTGGGGCCAACGTCCTGACTTTC	CASSPQAGRSSGANVLTF
TRBV5-6	few	-	TRBJ1-5	TGTGCCAGCAGCTTGCGAGCGCACAATCAGCCCCAGCATTTT	CASSLRAHNQPQHF
TRBV30	few	-	TRBJ2-2	TGTGCCTGGAGTAGGACAGATTTAGGAGGCGGGGAGCTGTTTTTT	CAWSRTDLGGGELFF
TRBV4-1	few	-	TRBJ1-2	TGCGCCAGCAGCCCCACAGGGCCTAACTATGGCTACACCTTC	CASSPTGPNYGYTF